The clone carrying this T cell receptor beta chain has more than one count but fewer than ten. Antigen unknown. This entry belongs to a study of T cell repertoires in cytomegalovirus infection. The wider study: Peptides in the study included HLA-C-restricted and HLA-B-restricted CMV epitopes. Both a matching HLA type and CMV infection were indicated by public TCR beta signatures.

TCRdb redid the calling of the reads with MiXCR, one entry per CDR3 protein. Of 340,000 or so distinct CDR3 sequences in the sample, roughly 25% are singletons; the top ten hold about 14%. Germline loops: CDR1 SGHTA, CDR2 FQGTGA. V was clipped by 5 bases and J by 5 bases; unmatched bases: 9. This CDR3 spans 16 amino acids. The chain uses TRBV7-3 and TRBJ2-1; 10 bases align to TRBD2. This specimen was cultured PBMCs, taken from culture after CMV antigen stimulation. The receptor was derived from a human donor in good health (CMV status not recorded). Some clones in this sample may be carry-over from other donors' samples. This CDR3 is CASSRLTSGPHNEQFF. The CDR3 nucleotides are TGTGCCAGCAGCCGACTGACTAGCGGGCCTCACAATGAGCAGTTCTTC.